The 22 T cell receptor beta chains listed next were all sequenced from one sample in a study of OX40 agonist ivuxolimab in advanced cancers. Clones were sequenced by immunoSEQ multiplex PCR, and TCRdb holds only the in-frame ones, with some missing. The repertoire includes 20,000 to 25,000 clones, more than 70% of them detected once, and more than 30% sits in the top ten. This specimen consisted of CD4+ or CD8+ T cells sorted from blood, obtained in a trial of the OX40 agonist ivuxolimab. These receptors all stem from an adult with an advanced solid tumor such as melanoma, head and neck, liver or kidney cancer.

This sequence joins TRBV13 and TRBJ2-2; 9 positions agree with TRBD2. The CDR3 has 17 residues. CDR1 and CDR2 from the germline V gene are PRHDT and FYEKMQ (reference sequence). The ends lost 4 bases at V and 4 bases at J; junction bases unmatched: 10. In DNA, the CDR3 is TGTGCCAGCAGCTCAGGGGGGCTAGCGGGGACCACCGGGGAGCTGTTTTTT. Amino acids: CASSSGGLAGTTGELFF.

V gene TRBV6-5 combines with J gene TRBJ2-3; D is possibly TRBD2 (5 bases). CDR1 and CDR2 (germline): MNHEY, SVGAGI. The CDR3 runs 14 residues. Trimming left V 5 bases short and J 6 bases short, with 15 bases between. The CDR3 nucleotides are TGTGCCAGCAGTGGGAGAGGGCGCGAGGATACGCAGTATTTT. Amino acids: CASSGRGREDTQYF.

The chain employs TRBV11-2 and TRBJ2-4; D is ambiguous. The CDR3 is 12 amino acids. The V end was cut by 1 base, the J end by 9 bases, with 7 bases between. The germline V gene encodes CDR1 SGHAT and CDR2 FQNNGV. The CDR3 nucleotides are TGTGCCAGCAGCTTAGGGCCCCTCATTCAGTACTTC. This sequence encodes CASSLGPLIQYF.

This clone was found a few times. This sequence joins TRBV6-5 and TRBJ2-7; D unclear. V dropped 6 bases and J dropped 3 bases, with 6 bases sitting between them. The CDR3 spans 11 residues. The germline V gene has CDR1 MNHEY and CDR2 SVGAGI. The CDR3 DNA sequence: TGTGCCAGCAGCACAATCTACGAGCAGTACTTC. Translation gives CASSTIYEQYF.

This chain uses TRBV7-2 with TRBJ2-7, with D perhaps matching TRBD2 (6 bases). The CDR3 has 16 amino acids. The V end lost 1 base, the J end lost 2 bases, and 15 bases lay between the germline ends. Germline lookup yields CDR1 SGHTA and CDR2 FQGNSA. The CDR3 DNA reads TGTGCCAGCAGCTTAGGGTTCGGGGAGGTAACCTACGAGCAGTACTTC. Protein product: CASSLGFGEVTYEQYF.

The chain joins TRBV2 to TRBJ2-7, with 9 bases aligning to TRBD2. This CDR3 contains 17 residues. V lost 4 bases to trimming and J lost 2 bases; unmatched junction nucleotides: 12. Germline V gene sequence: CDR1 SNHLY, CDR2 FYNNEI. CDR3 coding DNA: TGTGCCAGCAGTGGCGAGCGGGGGGCTCCACCGGCCTACGAGCAGTACTTC. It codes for CASSGERGAPPAYEQYF. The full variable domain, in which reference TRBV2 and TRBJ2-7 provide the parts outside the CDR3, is EPEVTQTPSHQVTQMGQEVILRCVPISNHLYFYWYRQILGQKVEFLVSFYNNEISEKSEIFDDQFSVERPDGSNFTLKIRSTKLEDSAMYFCASSGERGAPPAYEQYFGPGTRLTVT.

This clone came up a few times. CDR3: CASSQAGTGVGELFF. The CDR3 DNA sequence: TGCGCCAGCAGCCAAGCTGGCACAGGGGTCGGGGAGCTGTTTTTT. This chain uses TRBV4-1 with TRBJ2-2, with 7 bases lining up with TRBD1. Germline CDR1 reads MGHRA; CDR2 reads YSYEKL. The CDR3 is 15 amino acids. The trim removed 1 base at V and 7 bases at J, leaving 6 bases unmatched.

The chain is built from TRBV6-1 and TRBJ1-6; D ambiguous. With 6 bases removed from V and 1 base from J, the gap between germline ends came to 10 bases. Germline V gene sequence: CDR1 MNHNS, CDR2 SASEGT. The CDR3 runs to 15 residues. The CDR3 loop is CASRSSVSYNSPLHF. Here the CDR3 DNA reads TGTGCCAGCAGGTCCTCGGTTTCCTATAATTCACCCCTCCACTTT.

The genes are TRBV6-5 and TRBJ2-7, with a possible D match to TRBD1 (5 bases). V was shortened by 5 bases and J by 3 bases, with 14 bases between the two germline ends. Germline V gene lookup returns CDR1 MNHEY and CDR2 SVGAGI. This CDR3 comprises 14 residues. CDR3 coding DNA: TGTGCCAGCAGTCCGTCAGGGATTGGCTACGAGCAGTACTTC. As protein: CASSPSGIGYEQYF.

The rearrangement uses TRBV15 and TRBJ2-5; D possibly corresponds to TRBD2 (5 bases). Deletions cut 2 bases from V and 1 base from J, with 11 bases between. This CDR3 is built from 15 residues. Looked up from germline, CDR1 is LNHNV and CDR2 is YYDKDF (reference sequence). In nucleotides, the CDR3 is TGTGCCACCAGCAGATTCAGCGGACCCCAAGAGACCCAGTACTTC. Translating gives CATSRFSGPQETQYF.

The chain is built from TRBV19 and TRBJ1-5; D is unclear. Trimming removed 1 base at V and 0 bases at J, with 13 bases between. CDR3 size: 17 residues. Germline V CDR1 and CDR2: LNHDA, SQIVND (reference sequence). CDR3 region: CASSIAPGLYSNQPQHF. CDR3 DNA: TGTGCCAGTAGTATAGCCCCTGGACTATATAGCAATCAGCCCCAGCATTTT. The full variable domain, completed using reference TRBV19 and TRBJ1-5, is DGGITQSPKYLFRKEGQNVTLSCEQNLNHDAMYWYRQDPGQGLRLIYYSQIVNDFQKGDIAEGYSVSREKKESFPLTVTSAQKNPTAFYLCASSIAPGLYSNQPQHFGDGTRLSIL.

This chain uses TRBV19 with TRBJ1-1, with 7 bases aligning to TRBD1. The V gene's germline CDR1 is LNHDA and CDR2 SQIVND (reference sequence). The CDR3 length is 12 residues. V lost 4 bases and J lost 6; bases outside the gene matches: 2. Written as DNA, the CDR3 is TGTGCCAGTAGTACAGGGGGGTCTGAAGCTTTCTTT. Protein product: CASSTGGSEAFF.

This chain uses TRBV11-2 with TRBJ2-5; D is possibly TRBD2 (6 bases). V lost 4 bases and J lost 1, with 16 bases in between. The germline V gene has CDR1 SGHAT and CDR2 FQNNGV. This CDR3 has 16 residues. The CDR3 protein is CASSSGDGRPQETQYF. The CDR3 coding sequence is TGTGCCAGCAGCTCGGGGGATGGCAGGCCCCAAGAGACCCAGTACTTC.

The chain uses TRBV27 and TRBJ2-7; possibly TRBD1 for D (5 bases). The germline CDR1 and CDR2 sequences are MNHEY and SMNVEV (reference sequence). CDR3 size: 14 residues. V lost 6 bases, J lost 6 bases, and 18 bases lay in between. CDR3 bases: TGTGCCAGCAGATCTACGATAGGGGTGGGCGAGCAGTACTTC. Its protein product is CASRSTIGVGEQYF.

DNA of the CDR3: TGCAGGCTACAGGAAGGCACTGAAGCTTTCTTT. The encoded protein is CRLQEGTEAFF. This chain uses TRBV20-1 with TRBJ1-1; TRBD1 might be the D (5 bases). The CDR3 spans 11 residues. Per germline, CDR1 DFQATT and CDR2 SNEGSKA (reference sequence).

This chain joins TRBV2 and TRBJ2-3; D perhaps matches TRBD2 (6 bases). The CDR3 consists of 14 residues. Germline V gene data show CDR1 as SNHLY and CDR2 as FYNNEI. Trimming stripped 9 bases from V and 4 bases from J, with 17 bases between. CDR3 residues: CASRDGGNADTQYF. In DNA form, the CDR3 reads TGTGCCAGTCGTGATGGGGGGAACGCAGATACGCAGTATTTT. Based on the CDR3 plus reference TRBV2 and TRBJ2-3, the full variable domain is EPEVTQTPSHQVTQMGQEVILRCVPISNHLYFYWYRQILGQKVEFLVSFYNNEISEKSEIFDDQFSVERPDGSNFTLKIRSTKLEDSAMYFCASRDGGNADTQYFGPGTRLTVL.

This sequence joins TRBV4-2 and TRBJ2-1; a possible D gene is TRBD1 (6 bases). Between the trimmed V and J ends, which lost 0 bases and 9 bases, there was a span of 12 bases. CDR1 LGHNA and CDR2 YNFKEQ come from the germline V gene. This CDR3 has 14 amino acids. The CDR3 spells CASSQEDRESEQFF. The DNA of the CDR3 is TGTGCCAGCAGCCAAGAGGACAGAGAGTCTGAGCAGTTCTTC.

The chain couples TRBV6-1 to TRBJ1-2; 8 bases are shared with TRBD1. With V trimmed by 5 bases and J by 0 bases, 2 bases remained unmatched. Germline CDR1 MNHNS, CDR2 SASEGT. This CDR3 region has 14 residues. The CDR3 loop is CASSHRGTNYGYTF. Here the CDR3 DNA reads TGTGCCAGCAGTCACAGGGGGACTAACTATGGCTACACCTTC.

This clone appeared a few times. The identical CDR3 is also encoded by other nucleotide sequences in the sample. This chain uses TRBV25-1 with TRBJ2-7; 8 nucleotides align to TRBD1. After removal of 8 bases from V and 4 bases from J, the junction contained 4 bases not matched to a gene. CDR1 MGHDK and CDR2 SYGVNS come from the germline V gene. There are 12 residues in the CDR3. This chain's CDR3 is CASGQGAYEQYF. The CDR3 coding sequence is TGTGCCAGCGGCCAGGGGGCGTACGAGCAGTACTTC.

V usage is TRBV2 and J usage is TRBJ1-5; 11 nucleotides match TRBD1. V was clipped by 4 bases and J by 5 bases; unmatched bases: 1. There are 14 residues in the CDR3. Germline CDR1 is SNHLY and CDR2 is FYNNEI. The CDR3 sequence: CASSGTGGYQPQHF. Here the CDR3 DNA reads TGTGCCAGCAGTGGGACAGGGGGCTATCAGCCCCAGCATTTT.

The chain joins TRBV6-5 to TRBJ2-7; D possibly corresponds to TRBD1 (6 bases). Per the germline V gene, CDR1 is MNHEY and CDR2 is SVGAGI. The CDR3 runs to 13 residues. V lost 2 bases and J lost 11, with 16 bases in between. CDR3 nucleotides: TGTGCCAGCAGTTACGGTAGACAGGAGGAAGAGTACTTC. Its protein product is CASSYGRQEEEYF.

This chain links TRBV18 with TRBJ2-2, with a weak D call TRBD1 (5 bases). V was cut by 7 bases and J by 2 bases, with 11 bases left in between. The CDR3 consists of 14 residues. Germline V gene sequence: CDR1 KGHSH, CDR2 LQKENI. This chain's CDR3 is CASYPRVNTGELFF. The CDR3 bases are TGTGCCAGCTACCCCAGGGTCAACACCGGGGAGCTGTTTTTT.